This record looks at one T cell receptor (beta chain) sequence and its context. The antigen is not known. The data belong to a study of beta chain features in type 1 diabetes. Turning to the study itself: Cell yields, gender and age were similar in healthy donors and patients.

Since all of the isolated RNA was reverse transcribed, expressed TCRB transcripts were what got sequenced. The assay was immunoSEQ multiplex PCR, and TCRdb's table has in-frame clones only and misses some. Found here are 300,000 to 350,000 clones, about 13% of them singletons; the top ten hold 0.015%. Post-sort purity exceeded 98% for all sorted populations. Germline CDR1 and CDR2: SGHAT and FQNNGV. This CDR3 is 12 amino acids long. With 5 bases clipped from V and 8 bases from J, the junction kept 4 bases outside the gene matches. General study findings and limits: Relative to healthy donors, patients appeared to have naive, central memory and Treg TCRB repertoires that were more similar. All four CD4+ subsets from Type 1 diabetes patients carried moderately but significantly shorter TCRB CDR3s.

The rearrangement joins TRBV11-2 to TRBJ1-2; 8 bases line up with TRBD1. The receptor's source is a woman between 18 and 29 years old with type 1 diabetes. Material for sequencing was naive CD4+ T cells from blood. The CDR3 here is CASSPDRVGYTF. The CDR3 DNA reads TGTGCCAGCAGCCCGGACAGGGTGGGCTACACCTTC.